Listed here are 22 T cell receptor beta chains from one sample, sequenced in a study of blood T cell repertoires in COVID-19. The repertoire was sequenced with immunoSEQ multiplex PCR; TCRdb's copy has only in-frame clones and lacks some. The data contain around 200,000 clones, 70% to 90% of them singletons. The sequencing sample was made of peripheral blood. These receptors all come from a human donor with active or convalescent COVID-19. The donor label of this sample is uncertain.

The rearrangement uses TRBV7-2 and TRBJ1-2; 9 bases map to TRBD1. The V segment lost 3 bases and the J segment 0 bases; nucleotides outside the gene matches: 11. The CDR3 sequence is 18 residues long. CDR1 is SGHTA, CDR2 FQGNSA, per germline. The CDR3 DNA reads as TGTGCCAGCAGCTTTCCTACAGGGGGCCTCAGAACTAACTATGGCTACACCTTC. Encoded protein: CASSFPTGGLRTNYGYTF.

J is TRBJ2-7 and V is TRBV5-1; 7 nucleotides line up with TRBD1. Germline V gives CDR1 SGHRS, CDR2 YFSETQ. This CDR3 region has 14 residues. V trimming: 4 bases; J trimming: 5 bases; junction bases outside the gene matches: 9. In DNA form, the CDR3 reads TGCGCCAGCAGCCCCGGGACAGTGGGCGACGAGCAGTACTTC. This gives the protein CASSPGTVGDEQYF.

CDR3 loop: CATSDTLAEETQYF. In DNA form, the CDR3 reads TGTGCCACCAGTGATACCCTAGCGGAAGAGACCCAGTACTTC. J is TRBJ2-5 and V is TRBV24-1; 7 positions match TRBD2. The J segment lost 3 bases and the V segment lost 3 bases, leaving 3 bases of the junction unmatched. Germline assignment: CDR1 KGHDR and CDR2 SFDVKD. The CDR3 sequence is 14 residues long.

This chain joins TRBV29-1 and TRBJ2-3; possibly TRBD2 for D (6 bases). The V end was cut by 7 bases, the J end by 11 bases, with 25 bases between. This CDR3 has 14 amino acids. In germline, CDR1 is SQVTM, CDR2 ANQGSEA. CDR3 loop: CSAELGFSPGEQYF. CDR3 sequence (DNA): TGCAGCGCCGAACTCGGATTTTCACCGGGGGAGCAGTATTTT.

To note about this clone: One end of the junction is discordant with germline, which a read error may explain. The chain carries TRBV10-3 and TRBJ1-1, with D perhaps matching TRBD1 (5 bases). CDR1 is ENHRY, CDR2 SYGVKD, per germline. The CDR3 extends over 13 amino acids. The CDR3 DNA sequence: TGTGCCGTCAGAGGGGCCGATAGCACTGAAGCTTTCTTT. Amino acid sequence: CAVRGADSTEAFF.

This clone has just one count. The chain is built from TRBV11-3 and TRBJ1-2; D is undetermined. The germline V gene has CDR1 SGHNT and CDR2 YENEEA. The CDR3 consists of 15 residues. Trimming removed 0 bases from V and 6 bases from J, with 14 bases in between. Here the CDR3 DNA reads TGTGCCAGCAGCTTAGATTCGTCCAGGATGGATGGCTACACCTTC. Protein product: CASSLDSSRMDGYTF. Filled out from reference TRBV11-3 and TRBJ1-2, the complete variable domain reads EAGVVQSPRYKIIEKKQPVAFWCNPISGHNTLYWYLQNLGQGPELLIRYENEEAVDDSQLPKDRFSAERLKGVDSTLKIQPAELGDSAVYLCASSLDSSRMDGYTFGSGTRLTVV.

The chain recombines TRBV2 with TRBJ2-7; 9 bases map to TRBD1. The CDR3 loop spans 14 amino acids. The germline V gene encodes CDR1 SNHLY and CDR2 FYNNEI. V was pared by 8 bases and J by 0 bases, with 5 bases of the junction left unmatched. DNA for the CDR3: TGTGCCAGCGGCCGGGACAGGGACTCCTACGAGCAGTACTTC. Its protein product is CASGRDRDSYEQYF.

This clone showed up just once. The V gene is TRBV6-2 or TRBV6-3, the J gene TRBJ2-7, with TRBD1 identical over 10 bases. This CDR3 comprises 15 residues. Trimming cost V 5 bases and J 1 base; bases outside gene matches: 5. Per the germline V gene, CDR1 is MNHEY and CDR2 is SVGEGT. The CDR3 here is CASSTRTGGSYEQYF. CDR3 nucleotides: TGTGCCAGCAGTACCCGGACAGGGGGTTCCTACGAGCAGTACTTC.

The V call is TRBV28, the J call TRBJ1-4, with a tentative D call TRBD1 (6 bases). The CDR3 runs to 15 residues. The V and J ends lost 7 bases and 5 bases respectively, with 17 bases between them. In germline, CDR1 is MDHEN, CDR2 SYDVKM. CDR3 loop: CASNTGQPRNEKLFF. The CDR3 nucleotides read TGTGCCAGCAATACCGGACAGCCCCGGAATGAAAAACTGTTTTTT. Full variable domain (remainder filled in from reference TRBV28 and TRBJ1-4): DVKVTQSSRYLVKRTGEKVFLECVQDMDHENMFWYRQDPGLGLRLIYFSYDVKMKEKGDIPEGYSVSREKKERFSLILESASTNQTSMYLCASNTGQPRNEKLFFGSGTQLSVL.

This clone was found once. The V gene is TRBV5-1, the J gene TRBJ2-3; TRBD1 is a possible D gene (6 bases). The V gene's germline CDR1 is SGHRS and CDR2 YFSETQ. V was trimmed by 9 bases and J by 0 bases, leaving 20 bases between them. The CDR3 contains 16 residues. In DNA, the CDR3 is TGCGCCACCTCGAGCACCGGGACATTCAGCACAGATACGCAGTATTTT. Translated: CATSSTGTFSTDTQYF.

This chain uses TRBV19 with TRBJ2-7; tentatively, D is TRBD1 (5 bases). The V and J ends lost 6 bases and 4 bases respectively, with 13 bases between them. The CDR3 loop spans 13 amino acids. Germline values: CDR1 LNHDA, CDR2 SQIVND (reference sequence). In DNA, the CDR3 is TGTGCCAGTAGGGCAGGGCCGAGGTACGAGCAGTACTTC. It codes for CASRAGPRYEQYF.

This chain links TRBV10-1 with TRBJ1-1, with 10 positions matching TRBD1. This CDR3 comprises 15 residues. The germline V gene has CDR1 WNHNN and CDR2 SYGVQD (reference sequence). V dropped 4 bases and J dropped 4; count of bases not matched to a gene: 6. CDR3: CASSGQGASGTEAFF. CDR3 nucleotide sequence: TGCGCCAGCAGTGGACAGGGGGCGAGCGGCACTGAAGCTTTCTTT.

This clone was counted only a few times. The chain uses TRBV11-2 and TRBJ1-4, with D tentatively TRBD1 (5 bases). This CDR3 has 11 residues. CDR1 is SGHAT and CDR2 is FQNNGV in the germline V gene. Deletions cut 3 bases from V and 12 bases from J, with 8 bases between. Here the CDR3 reads CASSLGGQLFF. The CDR3 region has the DNA TGTGCCAGCAGCTTGGGGGGACAACTGTTTTTT.

The rearrangement joins TRBV5-1 to TRBJ1-2; D is ambiguous. Trimming removed 2 bases at V and 8 bases at J, with 16 bases between. The V gene's germline CDR1 is SGHRS and CDR2 YFSETQ. This CDR3 comprises 14 residues. The CDR3 coding sequence is TGCGCCAGCAGCTTACGAGTAGAGGATGGGGGCTACACCTTC. It is translated as CASSLRVEDGGYTF.

This sequence joins TRBV4-2 and TRBJ2-5; D is ambiguous. CDR1 is LGHNA, CDR2 YNFKEQ, per germline. CDR3 size: 12 residues. The V and J ends lost 0 bases and 7 bases respectively, with 6 bases between them. This CDR3 reads CASSQDRWTQYF. The CDR3, as DNA: TGTGCCAGCAGCCAAGATCGGTGGACCCAGTACTTC.

This clone was recorded many times. V and J are TRBV21-1 and TRBJ2-7; the D call of TRBD2 is as the table states it, not checked on the DNA. TRBV21-1 is a documented pseudogene. This CDR3 spans 16 amino acids. The CDR3 sequence: CASSPAGTAGDYEQYF. CDR3 DNA: TGTGCCAGCAGCCCCGCGGGGACAGCGGGAGACTACGAGCAGTACTTC.

The chain uses TRBV19 and TRBJ2-7, with 9 nucleotides matching TRBD2. This CDR3 has 17 amino acids. V trimming: 5 bases; J trimming: 2 bases; junction bases outside the gene matches: 13. CDR1 LNHDA and CDR2 SQIVND come from the germline V gene (reference sequence). CDR3 sequence: CASSLPRLGLAPYEQYF. CDR3 in DNA: TGTGCCAGTAGTCTCCCGCGGCTGGGACTAGCCCCCTACGAGCAGTACTTC.

The CDR3 region has the DNA TGCAGTGCTAGTCGTGACGGGGGGGTCCACGAGCAGTACTTC. Protein sequence: CSASRDGGVHEQYF. The chain joins TRBV20-1 to TRBJ2-7; 8 bases line up with TRBD2. CDR3 length: 14 amino acids. V shed 3 bases, J shed 5 bases, and the junction held 9 bases outside the gene matches. Germline lookup yields CDR1 DFQATT and CDR2 SNEGSKA (reference sequence).

This chain joins TRBV12-3 or TRBV12-4 and TRBJ1-6, with D hard to call. Between the trimmed V and J ends, which lost 4 bases and 14 bases, there was a span of 12 bases. This CDR3 spans 12 amino acids. The DNA of the CDR3 is TGTGCCAGCAGTTCCTTGGCCCAGACCCTCCACTTT. Translation: CASSSLAQTLHF.

The rearrangement links TRBV2 to TRBJ2-7; D possibly corresponds to TRBD1 (6 bases). The V gene's germline CDR1 is SNHLY and CDR2 FYNNEI. The CDR3 contains 12 residues. V was shortened by 6 bases and J by 5 bases, with 11 bases between the two germline ends. The CDR3 here is CASRAGQHEQYF. In nucleotides, the CDR3 is TGTGCCAGCAGGGCCGGACAGCACGAGCAGTACTTC.

The CDR3 is CASSFSKLRRTGELFF. CDR3 sequence (DNA): TGTGCCAGCAGCTTTTCTAAGTTGAGGAGGACCGGGGAGCTGTTTTTT. The rearrangement joins TRBV7-9 to TRBJ2-2; tentatively, D is TRBD2 (5 bases). Germline V gives CDR1 SEHNR, CDR2 FQNEAQ (reference sequence). The CDR3 is 16 amino acids. Trimming cost V 3 bases and J 5 bases, with 16 bases left between them. The complete variable domain, with remaining parts taken from reference TRBV7-9 and TRBJ2-2, reads DTGVSQNPRHKITKRGQNVTFRCDPISEHNRLYWYRQTLGQGPEFLTYFQNEAQLEKSRLLSDRFSAERPKGSFSTLEIQRTEQGDSAMYLCASSFSKLRRTGELFFGEGSRLTVL.

This clone occurred once. This chain links TRBV6-5 with TRBJ2-7; TRBD2 agrees at 8 bases. Germline CDR1 MNHEY, CDR2 SVGAGI. The CDR3 extends over 12 amino acids. This CDR3 is CVAGGGPYEQYF. In DNA form, the CDR3 reads TGTGTCGCGGGGGGAGGGCCCTACGAGCAGTACTTC.